This TCR beta chain was retrieved from a study of graft-versus-host responses after intestinal transplantation. The data were produced by immunoSEQ multiplex PCR, yet TCRdb's version contains in-frame clones alone and is incomplete. The data contain about 70,000 clones, roughly 88% of them singletons. On this clone itself: The antigen remains undetermined.

Per germline, CDR1 LGHNA and CDR2 YNFKEQ. The V gene lost 0 bases and the J gene lost 4 bases, with 17 bases spanning the gap. The CDR3 has 17 residues. This clonotype was sampled from a human donor who received an intestinal transplant. This chain joins TRBV4-2 and TRBJ2-3; D is possibly TRBD2 (5 bases). Sequencing used unstimulated CD8+ T cells sorted from spleen or lymph node cells, obtained before intestinal transplant. Written as DNA, the CDR3 is TGTGCCAGCAGCCAAGAGGGGTCGACTAATCTGGCAGATACGCAGTATTTT. It yields the protein CASSQEGSTNLADTQYF.